Following are 23 T cell receptor beta chains from one sample sequenced in a study of blood T cell repertoires in COVID-19. Measured with immunoSEQ multiplex PCR; TCRdb has only the in-frame clones, and not every one. The data hold around 270,000 clones, with approximately 86% observed a single time. Sequences were obtained from peripheral blood. These TCRs come from a woman aged 55-70 years with COVID-19, enrolled during active disease.

In nucleotides, the CDR3 is TGTGCCAGTGAAACCGGGACAACGAACACCGGGGAGCTGTTTTTT. Protein sequence: CASETGTTNTGELFF. The rearrangement links TRBV19 to TRBJ2-2; D is possibly TRBD1 (6 bases). CDR1 and CDR2 from the germline V gene are LNHDA and SQIVND (reference sequence). The CDR3 is made up of 15 amino acids. The V end lost 8 bases, the J end lost 0 bases, and 13 bases lay between the germline ends.

This chain uses TRBV5-5 with TRBJ1-1; D uncertain. V was trimmed by 0 bases and J by 4 bases, leaving 7 bases between them. The CDR3 is 13 amino acids. CDR1 is SGHKS, CDR2 YYEKEE, per germline (reference sequence). The CDR3 coding sequence is TGTGCCAGCAGCTTGGGGGCAACCACTGAAGCTTTCTTT. This translates into CASSLGATTEAFF.

V is TRBV18 and J is TRBJ1-2; D is unresolved. CDR3 size: 16 residues. Per germline, CDR1 KGHSH and CDR2 LQKENI. V gave up 2 bases and J gave up 2 bases, with 15 bases separating them. CDR3 loop: CASSPIGGEPNYGYTF. As DNA, the CDR3 is TGTGCCAGCTCACCAATTGGCGGCGAACCGAACTATGGCTACACCTTC.

The V gene is TRBV6-5, the J gene TRBJ1-3, with a weak D call TRBD1 (5 bases). Germline values: CDR1 MNHEY, CDR2 SVGAGI. This CDR3 contains 16 residues. Between the trimmed V and J ends, which lost 0 bases and 0 bases, there was a span of 9 bases. The CDR3 DNA is TGTGCCAGCAGTTACTCGGGGCGGCGCTCTGGAAACACCATATATTTT. Residues: CASSYSGRRSGNTIYF.

The chain employs TRBV5-1 and TRBJ2-5; D unresolved. The CDR3 contains 13 residues. CDR1 is SGHRS and CDR2 is YFSETQ in the germline V gene. The V and J ends lost 0 bases and 6 bases respectively, with 9 bases between them. The CDR3 region is CASSLGRPQTQYF. CDR3 bases: TGCGCCAGCAGCTTGGGCAGGCCGCAGACCCAGTACTTC.

CDR3 protein: CASSHGRLDDSSYEQYF. CDR3 in DNA: TGTGCCAGCAGCCACGGTCGTCTAGATGATAGCTCCTACGAGCAGTACTTC. V is TRBV6-2 or TRBV6-3 and J is TRBJ2-7; no reliable D call. There are 17 residues in the CDR3. Germline V gene sequence: CDR1 MNHEY, CDR2 SVGEGT. V dropped 6 bases and J dropped 0 bases, with 21 bases sitting between them.

The chain recombines TRBV5-1 with TRBJ2-7; D may be TRBD1 (5 bases). The CDR3 is made up of 13 amino acids. Germline assignment: CDR1 SGHRS and CDR2 YFSETQ. V was cut by 1 base and J by 7 bases, with 12 bases left in between. The CDR3 is CASSLPAGFEQYF. CDR3 in DNA: TGCGCCAGCAGCTTGCCGGCAGGGTTTGAGCAGTACTTC.

At least ten counts were recorded for this clone. The V call is TRBV7-9, the J call TRBJ1-5, with D possibly being TRBD1 (6 bases). This CDR3 comprises 16 residues. V lost 1 base to trimming and J lost 2 bases, with 12 bases between them. Germline loops: CDR1 SEHNR, CDR2 FQNEAQ (reference sequence). CDR3 sequence reads: CASSLGWAGGNQPQHF. The CDR3 DNA follows: TGTGCCAGCAGCTTAGGTTGGGCAGGGGGCAATCAGCCCCAGCATTTT.

The sample holds one count of this clone. This chain uses TRBV15 with TRBJ1-2; D perhaps matches TRBD1 (6 bases). Germline V gene sequence: CDR1 LNHNV, CDR2 YYDKDF (reference sequence). The CDR3 runs to 15 residues. The V gene lost 0 bases and the J gene lost 8 bases, with 16 bases spanning the gap. CDR3 amino acids: CATSRDQAGVEGYTF. CDR3 bases: TGTGCCACCAGCAGAGATCAGGCAGGGGTAGAAGGCTACACCTTC.

The chain recombines TRBV6-6 with TRBJ2-7; TRBD1 aligns across 7 bases. Per the germline V gene, CDR1 is MNHNY and CDR2 is SVGAGI (reference sequence). The CDR3 totals 13 residues. V lost 2 bases and J lost 5; bases outside the gene matches: 3. The DNA for the CDR3 is TGTGCCAGCAGTTACCGACAGGGCCACGAGCAGTACTTC. Encoded protein: CASSYRQGHEQYF.

The CDR3 DNA is TGTGCCAGCAGTACCCGGACTAGGTGGGGTGATACGCAGTATTTT. This encodes CASSTRTRWGDTQYF. The chain combines TRBV28 with TRBJ2-3, with 7 nucleotides matching TRBD2. The CDR3 is 15 residues long. The ends lost 5 bases at V and 6 bases at J; junction bases unmatched: 11. CDR1 is MDHEN, CDR2 SYDVKM, per germline.

The chain recombines TRBV3-1 (or the pseudogene TRBV3-2) with TRBJ2-2; no firm D call. The V and J ends lost 4 bases and 0 bases respectively, with 9 bases between them. CDR3 length: 15 residues. The V gene's germline CDR1 is LGHDT and CDR2 YNNKEL (reference sequence). The CDR3 DNA is TGTGCCAGCAGCCTAACACCGTCGAACACCGGGGAGCTGTTTTTT. Protein product: CASSLTPSNTGELFF.

The CDR3 region has the DNA TGTGCCAGCAGTAAAAGGGGGTCCCAGGGCACAGATACGCAGTATTTT. Encoded protein: CASSKRGSQGTDTQYF. The chain uses TRBV6-2 or TRBV6-3 and TRBJ2-3, with D maybe TRBD1 (6 bases). The V end was cut by 5 bases, the J end by 1 base, with 16 bases between. From germline, CDR1 is MNHEY and CDR2 SVGEGT. CDR3 length: 16 residues.

The chain carries TRBV7-8 and TRBJ2-4; 7 nucleotides align to TRBD1. Germline CDR1 SGHVS, CDR2 FQNEAQ. V shed 5 bases, J shed 10 bases, and the junction held 5 bases outside the gene matches. This CDR3 comprises 12 residues. The CDR3 DNA sequence: TGTGCCAGCAGCCGACCCAGGGGGATTCAGTACTTC. The encoded protein is CASSRPRGIQYF.

V gene TRBV7-3 combines with J gene TRBJ1-1; no clear D. Germline-derived CDR1 and CDR2 are SGHTA and FQGTGA. V lost 0 bases, J lost 0 bases, and 11 bases lay in between. The CDR3 has 16 amino acids. The CDR3 DNA follows: TGTGCCAGCAGCTTAACGTCGGCAGGCATGAACACTGAAGCTTTCTTT. Translation: CASSLTSAGMNTEAFF.

This chain joins TRBV29-1 and TRBJ2-1, with 7 bases identical to TRBD2. V lost 8 bases to trimming and J lost 11 bases; unmatched junction nucleotides: 21. This CDR3 contains 15 residues. The germline V gene has CDR1 SQVTM and CDR2 ANQGSEA. CDR3 in DNA: TGCAGCTCAGACTGGGAGGGTTCTGGCATCGAGAAGCAGTTCTTC. Translating it yields CSSDWEGSGIEKQFF.

The chain joins TRBV6-6 to TRBJ1-5; the D is unclear. Germline CDR1 and CDR2: MNHNY and SVGAGI (reference sequence). The CDR3 runs 13 residues. Deletions cut 2 bases from V and 2 bases from J, with 4 bases between. CDR3 protein: CASSYEGNQPQHF. The CDR3 DNA reads as TGTGCCAGCAGTTACGAGGGCAATCAGCCCCAGCATTTT.

Notes on this clone: Other nucleotide sequences from this sample produce the same CDR3. This rearrangement joins TRBV30 to TRBJ2-7; TRBD2 agrees at 7 bases. Per germline, CDR1 GTSNPN and CDR2 SVGIG (reference sequence). J lost 0 bases, V lost 0 bases, and 2 bases had no gene match. This CDR3 region has 14 residues. The CDR3 sequence: CAWSVGGSSYEQYF. For the CDR3, the DNA is TGTGCCTGGAGTGTGGGCGGGAGCTCCTACGAGCAGTACTTC.

The chain is built from TRBV4-1 and TRBJ2-7; possible D gene TRBD1, 6 bases. Germline V gene data show CDR1 as MGHRA and CDR2 as YSYEKL. The V gene lost 4 bases and the J gene lost 2 bases, with 15 bases spanning the gap. The CDR3 has 15 residues. CDR3 sequence reads: CASSPLMTGPYEQYF. The CDR3 region has the DNA TGCGCCAGCAGCCCCTTGATGACAGGACCCTACGAGCAGTACTTC.

This rearrangement joins TRBV27 to TRBJ2-2, with 7 nucleotides matching TRBD2. After removal of 2 bases from V and 4 bases from J, the junction contained 10 bases not matched to a gene. The CDR3 sequence is 17 residues long. Germline V lookup: CDR1 MNHEY, CDR2 SMNVEV (reference sequence). CDR3 DNA: TGTGCCAGCAGTTTACTGGCGGGAGTATTCGGCACCGGGGAGCTGTTTTTT. Protein sequence: CASSLLAGVFGTGELFF.

DNA for the CDR3: TGCGCCAGCAGCTTGGGGACTAGCGGGAGTTTCTACGAGCAGTACTTC. Its translation is CASSLGTSGSFYEQYF. The chain joins TRBV5-1 to TRBJ2-7; the match to TRBD2 covers 13 bases. The CDR3 has 16 amino acids. The germline V gene encodes CDR1 SGHRS and CDR2 YFSETQ. After removal of 0 bases from V and 3 bases from J, the junction contained 3 bases not matched to a gene.

V is TRBV28 and J is TRBJ2-1, with 7 bases matching TRBD1. The CDR3 is 12 amino acids. From germline, CDR1 is MDHEN and CDR2 SYDVKM. With V trimmed by 3 bases and J by 10 bases, 3 bases remained unmatched. The CDR3 protein is CASSLQTGEQFF. The CDR3 bases are TGTGCCAGCAGTTTGCAGACAGGGGAGCAGTTCTTC. The variable domain in full, with the rest retrieved from reference TRBV28 and TRBJ2-1, is DVKVTQSSRYLVKRTGEKVFLECVQDMDHENMFWYRQDPGLGLRLIYFSYDVKMKEKGDIPEGYSVSREKKERFSLILESASTNQTSMYLCASSLQTGEQFFGPGTRLTVL.

The rearrangement links TRBV5-4 to TRBJ2-5; 8 positions match TRBD2. The CDR3 is 14 residues long. CDR1 and CDR2 from the germline V gene are SGHNT and YYREEE (reference sequence). Trimming took 3 bases from V and 2 from J; bases not matched to a gene: 3. The CDR3 coding sequence is TGTGCCAGCAGCTCCACTAGCGGACAAGAGACCCAGTACTTC. It yields the protein CASSSTSGQETQYF.